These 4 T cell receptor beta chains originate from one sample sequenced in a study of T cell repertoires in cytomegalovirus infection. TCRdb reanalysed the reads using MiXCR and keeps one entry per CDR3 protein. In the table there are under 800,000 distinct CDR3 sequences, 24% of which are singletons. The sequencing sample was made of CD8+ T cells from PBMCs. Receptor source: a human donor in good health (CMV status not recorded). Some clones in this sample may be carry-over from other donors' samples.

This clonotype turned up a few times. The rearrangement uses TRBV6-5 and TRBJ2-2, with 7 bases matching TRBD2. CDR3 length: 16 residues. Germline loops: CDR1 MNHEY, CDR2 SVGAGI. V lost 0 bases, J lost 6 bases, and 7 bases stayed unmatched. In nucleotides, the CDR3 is TGTGCCAGCAGTTACTCGATGGGGACTAAAGCCGGGGAGCTGTTTTTT. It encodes CASSYSMGTKAGELFF.

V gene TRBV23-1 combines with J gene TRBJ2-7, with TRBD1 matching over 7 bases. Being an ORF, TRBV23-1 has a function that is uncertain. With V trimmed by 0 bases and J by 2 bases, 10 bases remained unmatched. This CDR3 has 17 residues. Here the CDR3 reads CASSQSPGQAHTYEQYF. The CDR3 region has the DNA TGCGCCAGCAGTCAATCCCCCGGACAGGCCCACACCTACGAGCAGTACTTC.

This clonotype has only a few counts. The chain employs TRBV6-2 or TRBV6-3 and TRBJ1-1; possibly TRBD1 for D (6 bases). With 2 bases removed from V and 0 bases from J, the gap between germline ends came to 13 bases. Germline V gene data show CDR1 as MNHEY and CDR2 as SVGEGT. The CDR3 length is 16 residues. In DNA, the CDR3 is TGTGCCAGCAGTTACACCCGGACAGAGATGAACACTGAAGCTTTCTTT. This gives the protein CASSYTRTEMNTEAFF.

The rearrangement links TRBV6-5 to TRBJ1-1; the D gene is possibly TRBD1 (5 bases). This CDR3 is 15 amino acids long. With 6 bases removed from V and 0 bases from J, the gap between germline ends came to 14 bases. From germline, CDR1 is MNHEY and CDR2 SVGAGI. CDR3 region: CASRSSGLMNTEAFF. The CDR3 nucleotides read TGTGCCAGCAGGTCCTCGGGACTGATGAACACTGAAGCTTTCTTT.